The 11 T cell receptor beta chains given below trace back to one sample, sequenced in a study of shared clonotypes between healthy human individuals. TCRdb's copy holds only in-frame clones and misses some; the assay was immunoSEQ multiplex PCR. In the table there are about 2 million clones, roughly 95% of which are singletons. CD8 cells regarded as naive lacked CD45RO, were positively chosen for CCR7, and omitted terminally differentiated effector memory CD45RA+ cells. The sample consisted of naive CD8+ T cells sorted from blood. The receptors were sampled from a man aged 18 to 29 in good health.

The chain couples TRBV7-2 to TRBJ2-7; 8 positions match TRBD1. Germline-derived CDR1 and CDR2 are SGHTA and FQGNSA. This CDR3 region has 15 residues. With V trimmed by 4 bases and J by 3 bases, 8 bases remained unmatched. CDR3 protein: CASSSFGGQVYEQYF. The CDR3 DNA is TGTGCCAGCAGCTCATTTGGGGGACAGGTCTACGAGCAGTACTTC.

V usage is TRBV9 and J usage is TRBJ2-2, with D maybe TRBD1 (5 bases). Deletions cut 3 bases from V and 0 bases from J, with 21 bases between. Germline V gives CDR1 SGDLS, CDR2 YYNGEE. CDR3 size: 19 residues. CDR3 sequence (DNA): TGTGCCAGCAGCGGCAAGTGGGGCAGGGCCTCCGCGAACACCGGGGAGCTGTTTTTT. It encodes CASSGKWGRASANTGELFF.

The genes are TRBV4-1 and TRBJ2-3; possible D gene TRBD1, 7 bases. The V end was cut by 5 bases, the J end by 2 bases, with 17 bases between. Germline V gives CDR1 MGHRA, CDR2 YSYEKL. This CDR3 spans 16 amino acids. This CDR3 is CASSARGGGLTDTQYF. DNA for the CDR3: TGCGCCAGCAGCGCTCGAGGAGGGGGCCTCACAGATACGCAGTATTTT.

The genes are TRBV4-1 and TRBJ2-7, with 7 nucleotides matching TRBD1. The CDR3 consists of 15 residues. The ends lost 2 bases at V and 3 bases at J; junction bases unmatched: 7. The germline V gene encodes CDR1 MGHRA and CDR2 YSYEKL. Here the CDR3 reads CASSQTRTGDYEQYF. Written as DNA, the CDR3 is TGCGCCAGCAGCCAAACACGGACAGGCGACTACGAGCAGTACTTC.

The V gene is TRBV10-3, the J gene TRBJ2-2; 8 bases agree with TRBD1. V lost 3 bases to trimming and J lost 5 bases; unmatched junction nucleotides: 5. Germline CDR1 and CDR2: ENHRY and SYGVKD. This CDR3 is built from 15 residues. The CDR3 nucleotides are TGTGCCATCAGTGAAGAGGACAGGGAAACCGGGGAGCTGTTTTTT. Protein sequence: CAISEEDRETGELFF.

The chain uses TRBV28 and TRBJ2-3; possible D gene TRBD1, 6 bases. Germline V CDR1 and CDR2: MDHEN, SYDVKM. Trimming removed 4 bases at V and 0 bases at J, with 11 bases between. The length of the CDR3 is 15 residues. In DNA, the CDR3 is TGTGCCAGCAGTTCGCCCGGACAGAGCACAGATACGCAGTATTTT. Residues: CASSSPGQSTDTQYF.

A few counts support this clone. Other DNA sequences from this sample encode an identical CDR3 as well. The chain combines TRBV5-4 with TRBJ1-2; a possible D gene is TRBD1 (5 bases). Germline V gives CDR1 SGHNT, CDR2 YYREEE (reference sequence). CDR3 length: 13 amino acids. The V end lost 2 bases, the J end lost 5 bases, and 10 bases lay between the germline ends. The CDR3 reads CASSFDRAYGYTF. In DNA, the CDR3 is TGTGCCAGCAGCTTTGACAGAGCATATGGCTACACCTTC.

The rearrangement uses TRBV19 and TRBJ1-5; unclear D gene. Per the germline V gene, CDR1 is LNHDA and CDR2 is SQIVND (reference sequence). The CDR3 is made up of 16 amino acids. V was trimmed by 7 bases and J by 1 base, leaving 17 bases between them. DNA for the CDR3: TGTGCCAGTACCCCCTTTTGGGCTGAGAGCAATCAGCCCCAGCATTTT. This encodes CASTPFWAESNQPQHF.

The chain employs TRBV7-8 and TRBJ1-2; 11 bases fit TRBD1. Germline trimming cut 5 bases from V and 0 bases from J; bases unmatched to any gene: 11. Germline assignment: CDR1 SGHVS and CDR2 FQNEAQ. The CDR3 covers 18 residues. The CDR3 protein is CASSPAEGQGASNYGYTF. The CDR3 DNA is TGTGCCAGCAGCCCGGCGGAAGGACAGGGGGCTTCTAACTATGGCTACACCTTC.

The V gene is TRBV6-6, the J gene TRBJ1-6; D call uncertain. CDR1 and CDR2 (germline): MNHNY, SVGAGI (reference sequence). V was pared by 2 bases and J by 4 bases, with 9 bases between. This CDR3 region has 15 residues. The CDR3 nucleotides read TGTGCCAGCAGTTACATCACAGATTATAATTCACCCCTCCACTTT. Its translation: CASSYITDYNSPLHF.

In DNA form, the CDR3 reads TGTGCCATCAGTGGTGGAGGCTTCTCCTACAATGAGCAGTTCTTC. It yields the protein CAISGGGFSYNEQFF. The V gene is TRBV10-3, the J gene TRBJ2-1; the D gene is possibly TRBD2 (5 bases). Germline V gene lookup returns CDR1 ENHRY and CDR2 SYGVKD. This CDR3 region has 15 residues. The V gene lost 4 bases and the J gene lost 0 bases, with 10 bases spanning the gap.